This T cell receptor (beta chain) is from a study of blood T cell repertoires in COVID-19. Study-wide context: Samples came from the United States, Italy and Spain, spanning acute and convalescent COVID-19.

The CDR3 is 18 amino acids. Germline V gene data show CDR1 as SNHLY and CDR2 as FYNNEI. V shed 4 bases, J shed 1 base, and the junction held 14 bases outside the gene matches. This table comes from immunoSEQ multiplex PCR, and its TCRdb copy is limited to in-frame clones, with some not included. The table includes about 340,000 clones, about 88% detected once. This TCR derives from an older woman with COVID-19, enrolled during active disease. The V call is TRBV2, the J call TRBJ1-1, with TRBD1 matching 8 bases. Sequenced material: peripheral blood. CDR3 coding DNA: TGTGCCAGCAGTGGTCCTAGGACAGGGAGGTTCAGGAACACTGAAGCTTTCTTT. Translating gives CASSGPRTGRFRNTEAFF.